A single sample is the source of the 17 T cell receptor beta chains below, sequenced in a study of shared clonotypes between healthy human individuals (dated by TCRdb to between 2020 and 2021). CD8 naive samples consisted of CD45RO-negative cells that were positively selected for CCR7, yielding a CD45RA+CCR7+ population without TemRA cells. The library was prepared using the immunoSEQ multiplex PCR assay. TCRdb carries this immuneACCESS record with in-frame sequences only. Its versions omit some clonotypes, under half of them owing to an unresolved V gene in the studies checked, with the rest unexplained. This sample gives hundreds of thousands of clones in total; roughly 96% of them show up just once. Together, the top ten hold about 0.11% of the sample. The material sequenced was naive CD8+ T cells sorted from blood. The cell subset or site label, read with the paper, signifies: CD45RA+CCR7+. The receptors stem from a woman in her thirties in good health.

J is TRBJ2-1 and V is TRBV13; TRBD2 matches 13 bases. Trimming at V came to 5 bases and at J to 0 bases, leaving 4 bases not matched to a gene. This CDR3 spans 17 amino acids. Germline V lookup: CDR1 PRHDT, CDR2 FYEKMQ (reference sequence). CDR3 nucleotide sequence: TGTGCCAGCAGCCAGGGACTAGCGGGAACCTCCTACAATGAGCAGTTCTTC. Translation: CASSQGLAGTSYNEQFF.

The gene calls are TRBV19 and TRBJ2-1, with 9 bases fitting TRBD1. The germline V gene encodes CDR1 LNHDA and CDR2 SQIVND (reference sequence). Germline trimming cut 8 bases from V and 5 bases from J; bases unmatched to any gene: 4. This CDR3 region has 13 residues. The CDR3 DNA is TGTGCCAGTGAGGACAGGGGAAACAATGAGCAGTTCTTC. Translated, it gives CASEDRGNNEQFF.

This clone was seen only once. The chain has TRBV5-4 and TRBJ2-7; TRBD2 matches 9 bases. The germline V gene encodes CDR1 SGHNT and CDR2 YYREEE (reference sequence). V was clipped by 2 bases and J by 5 bases; unmatched bases: 8. The CDR3 contains 15 residues. CDR3: CASSFGTSQNHEQYF. The CDR3 nucleotides are TGTGCCAGCAGCTTCGGGACTAGCCAGAACCACGAGCAGTACTTC.

This clone was counted once. The J gene is TRBJ2-5, the V gene TRBV7-9, with 8 bases fitting TRBD2. Trimming at V came to 4 bases and at J to 1 base, leaving 2 bases not matched to a gene. CDR3 length equals 14 residues. CDR1 is SEHNR, CDR2 FQNEAQ, per germline (reference sequence). CDR3 nucleotides: TGTGCCAGCAGCTCGACTAGCGCCCAAGAGACCCAGTACTTC. As protein: CASSSTSAQETQYF. Based on the CDR3 plus reference TRBV7-9 and TRBJ2-5, the full variable domain is DTGVSQNPRHKITKRGQNVTFRCDPISEHNRLYWYRQTLGQGPEFLTYFQNEAQLEKSRLLSDRFSAERPKGSFSTLEIQRTEQGDSAMYLCASSSTSAQETQYFGPGTRLLVL.

This chain connects TRBV23-1 to TRBJ2-7; TRBD2 agrees at 11 bases. TRBV23-1 is an ORF, with its function uncertain. The CDR3 is 18 residues long. The J segment lost 2 bases and the V segment lost 0 bases, leaving 9 bases of the junction unmatched. In DNA form, the CDR3 reads TGCGCCAGCAGTCAATCGGGGACCGGGACTAGCGGAACCTACGAGCAGTACTTC. Translation gives CASSQSGTGTSGTYEQYF.

The chain couples TRBV9 to TRBJ2-1; D uncertain. This CDR3 has 16 residues. Looked up from germline, CDR1 is SGDLS and CDR2 is YYNGEE. Between the trimmed V and J ends, which lost 3 bases and 0 bases, there was a span of 13 bases. The CDR3 spells CASSGLGMGSYNEQFF. The CDR3, as DNA: TGTGCCAGCAGCGGATTAGGGATGGGCTCCTACAATGAGCAGTTCTTC.

The chain carries TRBV29-1 and TRBJ1-3; the D is unclear. The CDR3 is 17 amino acids. Germline CDR1 SQVTM, CDR2 ANQGSEA. The ends were cut back, 1 base at V and 0 bases at J, with 16 bases in the middle. This CDR3 is CSVEVVSERISGNTIYF. The CDR3, as DNA: TGCAGCGTTGAAGTCGTCTCCGAGAGAATCTCTGGAAACACCATATATTTT.

This rearrangement joins TRBV9 to TRBJ2-3; D might be TRBD1 (5 bases). Germline V gene lookup returns CDR1 SGDLS and CDR2 YYNGEE. The CDR3 has 15 amino acids. The V end was cut by 0 bases, the J end by 2 bases, with 10 bases between. The CDR3 DNA follows: TGTGCCAGCAGCGTAGAGGTGGGGCCCACAGATACGCAGTATTTT. This translates into CASSVEVGPTDTQYF.

V is TRBV19 and J is TRBJ1-1; a possible D gene is TRBD1 (5 bases). The V gene's germline CDR1 is LNHDA and CDR2 SQIVND (reference sequence). The CDR3 covers 11 residues. Between the trimmed V and J ends, which lost 3 bases and 9 bases, there was a span of 8 bases. The CDR3 protein is CASSIGTKAFF. CDR3 in DNA: TGTGCCAGTAGTATCGGGACCAAAGCTTTCTTT.

Only one count was recorded for this clone. J is TRBJ1-5 and V is TRBV7-9; D unclear. The CDR3 has 14 residues. Germline V lookup: CDR1 SEHNR, CDR2 FQNEAQ (reference sequence). Trimming removed 8 bases at V and 4 bases at J, with 15 bases between. CDR3 loop: CASADGVRNQPQHF. CDR3 DNA sequence: TGTGCCAGCGCCGATGGGGTCAGAAATCAGCCCCAGCATTTT.

V usage is TRBV15 and J usage is TRBJ2-7; TRBD2 aligns across 13 bases. CDR1 LNHNV and CDR2 YYDKDF come from the germline V gene (reference sequence). Trimming removed 1 base from V and 3 bases from J; junction bases left unmatched: 6. The CDR3 length is 17 residues. DNA of the CDR3: TGTGCCACCAGCAGAGGTCCCAGGACTAGCGGGGGCTACGAGCAGTACTTC. Residues: CATSRGPRTSGGYEQYF.

The V call is TRBV5-4, the J call TRBJ1-5; 10 nucleotides agree with TRBD1. V was pared by 4 bases and J by 12 bases, with 4 bases of the junction left unmatched. Germline assignment: CDR1 SGHNT and CDR2 YYREEE (reference sequence). This CDR3 is 12 amino acids long. The CDR3 region has the DNA TGTGCCAGCAGCCTGACAGGGGGCGACCAGCATTTT. This gives the protein CASSLTGGDQHF.

V usage is TRBV13 and J usage is TRBJ2-7; 8 bases fit TRBD1. With V trimmed by 2 bases and J by 7 bases, 7 bases remained unmatched. Looked up from germline, CDR1 is PRHDT and CDR2 is FYEKMQ (reference sequence). The CDR3 totals 14 residues. This CDR3 is CASSLQGAVLEQYF. CDR3 DNA sequence: TGTGCCAGCAGCTTACAGGGGGCAGTTTTGGAGCAGTACTTC.

The chain is built from TRBV9 and TRBJ2-1; 10 bases match TRBD2. V was clipped by 0 bases and J by 1 base; unmatched bases: 7. The CDR3 runs to 18 residues. The V gene's germline CDR1 is SGDLS and CDR2 YYNGEE. The CDR3 spells CASSVGLAGASSYNEQFF. The CDR3 DNA reads as TGTGCCAGCAGCGTAGGGCTAGCGGGAGCGAGTTCCTACAATGAGCAGTTCTTC.

The genes are TRBV15 and TRBJ1-1; the D gene is possibly TRBD1 (5 bases). Per germline, CDR1 LNHNV and CDR2 YYDKDF (reference sequence). The ends were cut back, 0 bases at V and 3 bases at J, with 8 bases in the middle. The CDR3 extends over 14 amino acids. The CDR3 sequence is CATSRDLGDTEAFF. Written as DNA, the CDR3 is TGTGCCACCAGCAGAGATTTAGGGGACACTGAAGCTTTCTTT.

The J gene is TRBJ2-3, the V gene TRBV2; no reliable D call. Trimming removed 1 base from V and 0 bases from J, with 8 bases in between. The CDR3 length is 15 residues. In germline, CDR1 is SNHLY, CDR2 FYNNEI. DNA for the CDR3: TGTGCCAGCAGTGAAGGGCTTGCTAGCACAGATACGCAGTATTTT. Its translation is CASSEGLASTDTQYF.

The J gene is TRBJ1-2, the V gene TRBV5-4, with no clear D. CDR1 and CDR2 (germline): SGHNT, YYREEE (reference sequence). This CDR3 comprises 14 residues. The V gene lost 4 bases and the J gene lost 8 bases, with 18 bases spanning the gap. CDR3 in amino acids: CASSRTPSVEGYTF. The CDR3, as DNA: TGTGCCAGCAGCCGGACGCCGTCGGTGGAAGGCTACACCTTC. The variable domain in full, completed from reference TRBV5-4 and TRBJ1-2, reads ETGVTQSPTHLIKTRGQQVTLRCSSQSGHNTVSWYQQALGQGPQFIFQYYREEENGRGNFPPRFSGLQFPNYSSELNVNALELDDSALYLCASSRTPSVEGYTFGSGTRLTVV.